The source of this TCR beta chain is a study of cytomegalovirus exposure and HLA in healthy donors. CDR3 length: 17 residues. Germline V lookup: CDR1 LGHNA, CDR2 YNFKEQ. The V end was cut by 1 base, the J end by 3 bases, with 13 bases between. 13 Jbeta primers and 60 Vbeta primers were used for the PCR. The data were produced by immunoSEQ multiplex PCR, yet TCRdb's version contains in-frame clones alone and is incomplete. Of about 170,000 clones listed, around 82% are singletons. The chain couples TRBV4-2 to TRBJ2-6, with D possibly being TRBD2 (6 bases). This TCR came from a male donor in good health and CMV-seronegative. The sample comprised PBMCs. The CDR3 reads CASSQVGGFDGANVLTF. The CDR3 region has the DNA TGTGCCAGCAGCCAAGTTGGGGGGTTTGATGGGGCCAACGTCCTGACTTTC.